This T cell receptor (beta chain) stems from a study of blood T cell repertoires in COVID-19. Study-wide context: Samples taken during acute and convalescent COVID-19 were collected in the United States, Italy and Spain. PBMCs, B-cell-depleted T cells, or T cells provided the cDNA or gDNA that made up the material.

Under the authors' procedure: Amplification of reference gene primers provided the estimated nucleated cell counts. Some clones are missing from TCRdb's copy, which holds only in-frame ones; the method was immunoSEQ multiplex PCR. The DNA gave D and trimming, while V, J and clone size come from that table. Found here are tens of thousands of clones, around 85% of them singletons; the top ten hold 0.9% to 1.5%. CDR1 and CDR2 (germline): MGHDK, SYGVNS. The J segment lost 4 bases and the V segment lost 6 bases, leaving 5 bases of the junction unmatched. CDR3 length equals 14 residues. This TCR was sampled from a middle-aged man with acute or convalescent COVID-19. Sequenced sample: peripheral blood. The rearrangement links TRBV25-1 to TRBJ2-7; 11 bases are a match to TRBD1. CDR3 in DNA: TGTGCCAGCAGCAGGGGGACAGGGGGGTACGAGCAGTACTTC. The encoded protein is CASSRGTGGYEQYF.